The 28 T cell receptor beta chains presented below share a single source sample, sequenced in a study of blood T cells in healthy people across ages (dated by TCRdb to the mid-2010s). The receptor library was made with 5' RACE. TCRdb records Illumina HiSeq 2500 as the sequencer. The second PCR ran for about 7 to 11 cycles and used a J-beta primer mix along with a sample-barcoded 5' primer. TCRdb reanalyzed the raw reads on its own, using fastp at Q25 for trimming and MiXCR for clone calling, and kept in-frame beta chains. Records with the same CDR3 protein are collapsed into one entry carrying the most frequent genes and DNA. The table for this sample lists around 940,000 distinct CDR3 sequences; roughly half of them were counted only once. The ten largest clonotypes hold roughly 23% of the sample. Specimen: blood. All receptors derive from a woman aged 60 to 75 in good health.

Comment on this clonotype: A much larger clone lies a single base off, so this may be a read error. The chain has TRBV4-3 and TRBJ2-3, with 13 bases aligning to TRBD2. The CDR3 covers 19 residues. The germline V gene encodes CDR1 LGHNA and CDR2 YSLEER. V lost 5 bases and J lost 1; bases outside the gene matches: 12. The CDR3 sequence: CASSLELAGGRVGTDTQYF. The CDR3 DNA reads TGCGCCAGCAGCTTGGAACTAGCGGGAGGGAGGGTCGGCACAGATACGCAGTATTTT.

The chain carries TRBV7-2 and TRBJ2-7; D may be TRBD1 (6 bases). The CDR3 has 13 residues. Trimming left V 5 bases short and J 1 base short, with 9 bases between. Per germline, CDR1 SGHTA and CDR2 FQGNSA. The CDR3 protein is CASSHGQSYEQYF. For the CDR3, the DNA is TGTGCCAGCAGCCACGGACAGTCCTACGAGCAGTACTTC.

The table lists this clonotype with a few counts. The CDR3 DNA reads as TGCAGTGCGATTTCGCCTAGCGGGAGGGCGGGTGAGCAGTTCTTC. Its protein product is CSAISPSGRAGEQFF. This chain links TRBV20-1 with TRBJ2-1, with 12 bases fitting TRBD2. V shed 6 bases and J 9 bases; nucleotides not matched to a gene: 12. From germline, CDR1 is DFQATT and CDR2 SNEGSKA (reference sequence). The CDR3 runs to 15 residues.

The chain is built from TRBV5-5 and TRBJ2-7, with 9 bases lining up with TRBD1. This CDR3 comprises 18 residues. Germline CDR1 reads SGHKS; CDR2 reads YYEKEE (reference sequence). V shed 0 bases and J 2 bases; nucleotides not matched to a gene: 12. The CDR3 DNA follows: TGTGCCAGCAGCTTGGATTTGGGGACAGGGCGGCTTACCTACGAGCAGTACTTC. This gives the protein CASSLDLGTGRLTYEQYF.

This chain connects TRBV6-1 to TRBJ2-6; 10 nucleotides agree with TRBD1. V lost 5 bases to trimming and J lost 3 bases; unmatched junction nucleotides: 10. Germline V gene data show CDR1 as MNHNS and CDR2 as SASEGT. This CDR3 comprises 18 residues. The CDR3 here is CASSPTGGLLNGANVLTF. The DNA for the CDR3 is TGTGCCAGCAGTCCGACAGGGGGCCTGTTAAATGGGGCCAACGTCCTGACTTTC.

The V and J genes are TRBV2 and TRBJ1-1; D unclear. Trimming removed 3 bases at V and 0 bases at J, with 5 bases between. The CDR3 is 13 residues long. Germline values: CDR1 SNHLY, CDR2 FYNNEI. The DNA for the CDR3 is TGTGCCAGCAGTGACGGTTTGAACACTGAAGCTTTCTTT. Translation gives CASSDGLNTEAFF.

This clonotype was counted a few times. This chain joins TRBV7-2 and TRBJ2-3; the D is unclear. Trimming cost V 5 bases and J 6 bases, with 15 bases left between them. The CDR3 runs to 14 residues. Germline CDR1 reads SGHTA; CDR2 reads FQGNSA. CDR3 sequence (DNA): TGTGCCAGCAGCCTTCTAGGGCCCGAGGATACGCAGTATTTT. Protein product: CASSLLGPEDTQYF.

This chain links TRBV20-1 with TRBJ1-1; D possibly corresponds to TRBD1 (6 bases). The germline V and J ends were trimmed by 5 bases and 3 bases, with 16 bases remaining between them. The V gene's germline CDR1 is DFQATT and CDR2 SNEGSKA (reference sequence). This CDR3 spans 14 amino acids. The CDR3 DNA reads TGCAGTGCTCAACGCGGACAGATAGACACTGAAGCTTTCTTT. Its translation is CSAQRGQIDTEAFF.

This clonotype was counted only a few times. The rearrangement joins TRBV5-5 to TRBJ2-1, with unresolved D. Germline V CDR1 and CDR2: SGHKS, YYEKEE (reference sequence). Trimming stripped 4 bases from V and 6 bases from J, with 17 bases between. The CDR3 spans 15 residues. The CDR3 is CASSLPGQVGNEQFF. In DNA form, the CDR3 reads TGTGCCAGCAGCCTCCCGGGCCAAGTGGGCAATGAGCAGTTCTTC.

V gene TRBV18 combines with J gene TRBJ1-6; D is uncertain. The CDR3 totals 14 residues. The V and J ends lost 5 bases and 10 bases respectively, with 15 bases between them. CDR1 and CDR2 from the germline V gene are KGHSH and LQKENI. The CDR3 loop is CASSSAGERSPLHF. As DNA, the CDR3 is TGTGCCAGCTCATCTGCCGGGGAAAGGTCACCCCTCCACTTT.

Only a few counts were recorded for this clonotype. In DNA form, the CDR3 reads TGTGCCAGCAGTCTGGGACAGGGGGTTAGTGAGCAGTTCTTC. Translated, it gives CASSLGQGVSEQFF. The rearrangement links TRBV27 to TRBJ2-1, with 11 bases lining up with TRBD1. CDR1 MNHEY and CDR2 SMNVEV come from the germline V gene (reference sequence). After removal of 5 bases from V and 9 bases from J, the junction contained 6 bases not matched to a gene. The CDR3 sequence is 14 residues long.

This chain uses TRBV6-2 or TRBV6-3 with TRBJ2-3, with 14 bases matching TRBD2. Germline V gene sequence: CDR1 MNHEY, CDR2 SVGEGT. This CDR3 region has 15 residues. V was pared by 5 bases and J by 4 bases, with 2 bases of the junction left unmatched. CDR3 loop: CASSGTSGRSDTQYF. The CDR3 nucleotides read TGTGCCAGCAGTGGGACTAGCGGGAGATCAGATACGCAGTATTTT.

The chain joins TRBV3-1 to TRBJ2-3; a possible D gene is TRBD2 (6 bases). V was cut by 3 bases and J by 5 bases, with 12 bases left in between. The CDR3 has 14 residues. CDR1 and CDR2 from the germline V gene are LGHDT and YNNKEL (reference sequence). The CDR3 DNA reads as TGTGCCAGCAGCCACGGGAGTGGGAGAGATACGCAGTATTTT. It codes for CASSHGSGRDTQYF.

This sequence joins TRBV20-1 and TRBJ2-7, with D possibly being TRBD2 (6 bases). The CDR3 spans 14 residues. V was cut by 3 bases and J by 3 bases, with 15 bases left in between. CDR1 DFQATT and CDR2 SNEGSKA come from the germline V gene (reference sequence). The CDR3 DNA sequence: TGCAGTGCTAGGGGCCGGGACGGGGGCTACGAGCAGTACTTC. Translated: CSARGRDGGYEQYF.

The gene calls are TRBV2 and TRBJ1-1; 8 bases line up with TRBD1. The CDR3 has 14 residues. CDR1 is SNHLY and CDR2 is FYNNEI in the germline V gene. The V segment lost 6 bases and the J segment 3 bases; nucleotides outside the gene matches: 6. The CDR3 here is CASRPQGGDTEAFF. CDR3 coding DNA: TGTGCCAGCAGACCACAGGGGGGAGACACTGAAGCTTTCTTT.

This chain connects TRBV5-1 to TRBJ2-5; D ambiguous. The V and J ends lost 1 base and 5 bases respectively, with 9 bases between them. CDR1 is SGHRS, CDR2 YFSETQ, per germline. The CDR3 runs 13 residues. In DNA form, the CDR3 reads TGCGCCAGCAGCTTGATCCAGAGCGAGACCCAGTACTTC. Translation gives CASSLIQSETQYF.

The V and J genes are TRBV4-1 and TRBJ1-5, with D uncertain. The V gene lost 1 base and the J gene lost 4 bases, with 26 bases spanning the gap. This CDR3 is built from 20 residues. CDR1 and CDR2 (germline): MGHRA, YSYEKL. The CDR3 reads CASSQGIVPLLTGKNQPQHF. In DNA, the CDR3 is TGCGCCAGCAGCCAAGGTATCGTCCCTTTATTAACTGGGAAGAATCAGCCCCAGCATTTT.

This clonotype was detected only a few times. The V and J genes are TRBV7-2 and TRBJ2-1, with TRBD2 matching over 8 bases. The CDR3 is made up of 13 amino acids. The V gene end was trimmed by 5 bases and the J gene end by 6 bases; junction bases not matched to a gene: 3. Germline CDR1 reads SGHTA; CDR2 reads FQGNSA. This CDR3 is CASSVGLVNEQFF. The CDR3 DNA reads as TGTGCCAGCAGCGTGGGACTAGTCAATGAGCAGTTCTTC.

This clonotype was seen many times. CDR3: CASRPTSGRGYEQYF. The CDR3 DNA reads as TGTGCCAGCAGGCCAACTAGCGGGAGGGGGTACGAGCAGTACTTC. This chain links TRBV6-6 with TRBJ2-7, with 13 bases lining up with TRBD2. There are 15 residues in the CDR3. Germline V gene data show CDR1 as MNHNY and CDR2 as SVGAGI (reference sequence). The V segment lost 6 bases and the J segment 4 bases; nucleotides outside the gene matches: 6.

The CDR3 protein is CASSEARQPQHF. CDR3 sequence (DNA): TGTGCCAGCAGTGAGGCACGACAGCCCCAGCATTTT. The chain has TRBV28 and TRBJ1-5, with D unclear. The CDR3 is 12 amino acids. Germline CDR1 is MDHEN and CDR2 is SYDVKM. Trimming stripped 5 bases from V and 7 bases from J, with 9 bases between.

This chain connects TRBV24-1 to TRBJ2-1, with 7 bases aligning to TRBD1. V lost 4 bases to trimming and J lost 13 bases; unmatched junction nucleotides: 18. This CDR3 spans 16 amino acids. Germline CDR1 and CDR2: KGHDR and SFDVKD. Written as DNA, the CDR3 is TGTGCCACCAGTGACTACCCACAACAGGACAGGTCCTATCAGTTCTTC. This sequence encodes CATSDYPQQDRSYQFF.

J is TRBJ2-2 and V is TRBV6-2 or TRBV6-3, with unresolved D. V was cut by 5 bases and J by 4 bases, with 11 bases left in between. CDR1 and CDR2 from the germline V gene are MNHEY and SVGEGT. The CDR3 length is 14 residues. This chain's CDR3 is CASSVELSTGELFF. The DNA for the CDR3 is TGTGCCAGCAGTGTCGAACTCTCCACCGGGGAGCTGTTTTTT.

This clonotype was seen only once. This sequence joins TRBV28 and TRBJ2-5, with a possible D match to TRBD1 (6 bases). Germline V gene data show CDR1 as MDHEN and CDR2 as SYDVKM. This CDR3 spans 17 amino acids. The V gene lost 3 bases and the J gene lost 5 bases, with 22 bases spanning the gap. This CDR3 reads CASSFPSGRGTWETQYF. DNA of the CDR3: TGTGCCAGCAGTTTCCCCTCGGGCAGGGGAACTTGGGAGACCCAGTACTTC.

The V gene is TRBV29-1, the J gene TRBJ1-1; D is perhaps TRBD1 (5 bases). The ends were cut back, 1 base at V and 1 base at J, with 7 bases in the middle. This CDR3 contains 13 residues. CDR1 and CDR2 (germline): SQVTM, ANQGSEA. CDR3 region: CSVEGQPNTEAFF. The CDR3 DNA reads as TGCAGCGTTGAAGGACAGCCGAACACTGAAGCTTTCTTT.

Turning to this clonotype: Sequence at one end of the junction differs from germline and may be a read error. This chain joins TRBV5-1 and TRBJ1-2; weak D call: TRBD1 (6 bases). The CDR3 length is 13 residues. Germline loops: CDR1 SGHRS, CDR2 YFSETQ. CDR3 nucleotides: TGCGCCTGCAGCCCCGGACAGTCCTATGGCTACACCTTC. This encodes CACSPGQSYGYTF.

The J gene is TRBJ2-3, the V gene TRBV12-3 or TRBV12-4; D ambiguous. The CDR3 runs to 16 residues. Trimming took off 4 bases at V and 0 bases at J, with 14 bases between the two ends. CDR3 residues: CASSSPDGSSTDTQYF. For the CDR3, the DNA is TGTGCCAGCAGTTCACCGGACGGATCTAGCACAGATACGCAGTATTTT.

The sample holds one count of this clonotype. The V call is TRBV7-2, the J call TRBJ2-1, with TRBD2 matching over 7 bases. J lost 11 bases, V lost 5 bases, and 9 bases had no gene match. The CDR3 is made up of 13 amino acids. Germline V gives CDR1 SGHTA, CDR2 FQGNSA. CDR3 sequence reads: CASSAGRAGKQFF. The CDR3 DNA reads TGTGCCAGCAGCGCGGGGAGGGCCGGGAAGCAGTTCTTC.

This chain joins TRBV7-2 and TRBJ2-1; D remains unclear. Per germline, CDR1 SGHTA and CDR2 FQGNSA. V was clipped by 5 bases and J by 4 bases, with 12 bases between them. This CDR3 has 14 amino acids. CDR3 sequence: CASSPPGNYNEQFF. Here the CDR3 DNA reads TGTGCCAGCAGCCCACCAGGCAATTACAATGAGCAGTTCTTC. Supplemented by reference TRBV7-2 and TRBJ2-1, the full variable domain reads GAGVSQSPSNKVTEKGKDVELRCDPISGHTALYWYRQSLGQGLEFLIYFQGNSAPDKSGLPSDRFSAERTGGSVSTLTIQRTQQEDSAVYLCASSPPGNYNEQFFGPGTRLTVL.